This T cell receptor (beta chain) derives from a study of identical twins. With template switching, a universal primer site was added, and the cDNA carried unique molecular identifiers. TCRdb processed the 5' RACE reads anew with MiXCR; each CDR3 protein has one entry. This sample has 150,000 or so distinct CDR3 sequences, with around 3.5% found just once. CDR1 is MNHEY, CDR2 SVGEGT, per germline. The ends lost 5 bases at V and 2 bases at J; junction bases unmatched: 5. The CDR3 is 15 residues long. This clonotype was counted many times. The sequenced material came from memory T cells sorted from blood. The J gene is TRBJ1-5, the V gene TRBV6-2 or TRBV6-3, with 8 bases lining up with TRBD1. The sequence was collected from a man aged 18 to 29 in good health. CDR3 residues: CASSPSGQGNQPQHF. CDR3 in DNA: TGTGCCAGCAGTCCCTCGGGACAGGGCAATCAGCCCCAGCATTTT.